Reported below is one T cell receptor (beta chain). The specificity of this receptor is unknown. Per-nucleotide qualities are absent, and no much larger clonotype sits a single base away. Donors were healthy HIV-negative adults with no recently reported acute infections or vaccinations. Every donor was a Caucasian adult residing in Nashville, Tennessee, USA. CD4+ T cells were enriched by magnetic negative selection, after which naive cells were positively selected on CD45RA and the negative fraction was taken as the memory subset. Blood was obtained by leukapheresis, after which PBMCs were separated by Ficoll-Histopaque density gradient centrifugation and cryopreserved in liquid nitrogen vapor phase. Purity and quantity of every magnetically sorted T cell population were checked by analytical flow cytometry. From each sorted fraction, genomic DNA was isolated and quantified by UV absorbance on a Nanodrop 2000c.

TCR CDR3 regions were amplified from genomic DNA by multiplex PCR using the deep immunoSEQ assay. Extracted genomic DNA from each cell subset was distributed evenly across all wells of several immunoSEQ 96-well plates, and each plate was treated as a replicate. For sorted subsets, 200 to 250 ng of genomic DNA, equivalent to 30,000 or so T cell genomes, went into each replicate PCR. Purified libraries were measured with a Qubit 3.0 fluorometer, size-checked on a Bioanalyzer 2100, and measured again with the KAPA Library Quantification kit. A separate single-read 150-cycle Illumina NextSeq 550 flow cell was used to sequence each immunoSEQ 96-well plate. On the study's bioinformatics: The immunoSEQ output contained only junctional sequences without quality scores, so filtering could not match that applied to full-length reads. Sequences were annotated with PyIR, a Python wrapper for IgBLAST v1.9, using IMGT germline references to assign V/J genes and CDR3. Reads were filtered out if the reads had weak V/J assignments (E-value above 1e-6), no CDR3, stop codons, out-of-frame junctions, or ambiguous translated residues. V3J clonotypes were defined as sequences sharing the same inferred V gene, J gene, and CDR3 amino acid sequence. Percentage overlap between repertoires was calculated by dividing the number of shared unique clonotypes by the size of the smaller repertoire. RTK rarefaction, the Chao1 estimator, and Recon v2.1 estimates of unobserved clonotypes were used to assess repertoire richness. Generation probabilities were computed with OLGA for all TCRbeta clonotypes obtained by the gDNA method from four donors. Held by TCRdb, this immuneACCESS table contains in-frame sequences only and omits some clones. Under half of the omission traces to an unresolved V gene where checked; the cause of the rest is unknown. Clone size and V and J calls were adopted from that table, with D and trimming inferred from the DNA. The sample records some 2.3 million clones, 90% to 95% of which are singletons. The ten largest clones represent about 0.41% of the sample.

From cysteine to phenylalanine, the CDR3 is 18 amino acids long. The retained sequence is limited to the CDR3, 54 bases, with the frame set at the first base. The germline V gene yields LGHNA for CDR1 and YSLEER for CDR2. V loses 4 bases at its end and J loses 1 base; junction bases beyond the gene matches: 8. These data originate in a study of shared clonotypes between healthy human individuals (dated by TCRdb to about 2020). General notes on the study: A few men and two women, aged 18 to 49 years, made up the cohort. Each donor's leukapheresis produced roughly between roughly 0.85 and 10 billion PBMCs. To increase sequencing depth and limit assay-specific biases, different laboratories used diverse techniques to prepare libraries and sequence TCR repertoires. The study deeply sequenced blood TCR repertoires of about 5 healthy adults to estimate repertoire size and the extent of clonotype sharing between individuals. For each donor, CD4 naive and CD4 memory were each given three plates, CD8 naive was given two plates, and CD8 memory was given one plate.

Points the paper makes about the study in general: Because the study included a small number of donors, the genetic and exposure-history diversity represented was limited. Sharing across several donors was observed for 4.5% to 6.5% of naive CD4, over 3% of naive CD8, around 2.5% of memory CD4, and around 0.4% of memory CD8 clonotypes. Incomplete sequencing was indicated by rarefaction of sorted-subset datasets, despite the large sequencing depth. Sampling was restricted to blood, and TCR repertoires in tissue are likely to differ from TCR repertoires in blood. Compared with non-shared clonotypes, the clonotypes found in all four sorted-subset donors had higher generation probabilities. Pairwise subsampling indicated that sequencing depth was expected to affect the degree of clonotype sharing among donors. Estimated clonotype richness was generally larger for naive than for memory subsets.

The sample was naive CD4+ T cells from PBMCs. The cell subset or site tag for this specimen amounts to: CD45RA+ positively selected. This receptor was taken from a man aged 18-30 years in good health. Some clones in this sample may be carry-over from other donors' samples. The rearrangement combines TRBV4-3 with TRBJ2-6; the central 9 bases match TRBD1. In nucleotides, the sequence is TGCGCCAGCAGCCCGGCCGGGACAGGGTTGTCTGGGGCCAACGTCCTGACTTTC. It codes for CASSPAGTGLSGANVLTF.